Presented here are 4 T cell receptor beta chains from one specimen sequenced in a study of blood T cell repertoires in COVID-19. Assay used: immunoSEQ multiplex PCR; TCRdb lists only in-frame clones, some missing. This sample has approximately 100,000 clones, with just over 85% found just once. Sequencing input: PBMCs or T cells enriched from blood (not recorded which). These receptors were taken from a woman between 45 and 60 years old who had recovered from COVID-19.

A few counts support this clone. The chain joins TRBV30 to TRBJ1-4; the D gene is possibly TRBD1 (6 bases). The germline gives CDR1 GTSNPN, CDR2 SVGIG (reference sequence). The CDR3 sequence is 15 residues long. Trimming removed 0 bases from V and 8 bases from J, with 16 bases in between. CDR3: CAWSVVRRGGEKLFF. The CDR3 nucleotides are TGTGCCTGGAGTGTAGTACGCAGGGGAGGGGAAAAACTGTTTTTT.

This clone occurred a few times. The rearrangement uses TRBV28 and TRBJ2-7; 9 nucleotides align to TRBD1. The ends lost 5 bases at V and 3 bases at J; junction bases unmatched: 5. CDR1 and CDR2 from the germline V gene are MDHEN and SYDVKM. CDR3 length: 14 residues. The CDR3 loop reads CASSSGTGFYEQYF. The CDR3 nucleotides read TGTGCCAGCAGTAGCGGGACAGGGTTCTACGAGCAGTACTTC. Filled out from reference TRBV28 and TRBJ2-7, the complete variable domain reads DVKVTQSSRYLVKRTGEKVFLECVQDMDHENMFWYRQDPGLGLRLIYFSYDVKMKEKGDIPEGYSVSREKKERFSLILESASTNQTSMYLCASSSGTGFYEQYFGPGTRLTVT.

The rearrangement uses TRBV14 and TRBJ2-3, with 10 bases fitting TRBD1. V lost 2 bases, J lost 2 bases, and 7 bases stayed unmatched. CDR3 length: 17 residues. The V gene's germline CDR1 is SGHDN and CDR2 FVKESK. CDR3 DNA sequence: TGTGCCAGCAGCCAATATGGGACAGGGGCCACCACAGATACGCAGTATTTT. This translates into CASSQYGTGATTDTQYF.

The CDR3 is CATTPGTGFYNEQFF. The CDR3 coding sequence is TGCGCCACCACACCCGGGACAGGGTTCTACAATGAGCAGTTCTTC. The rearrangement links TRBV5-1 to TRBJ2-1, with 9 positions matching TRBD1. After removal of 9 bases from V and 3 bases from J, the junction contained 10 bases not matched to a gene. CDR1 is SGHRS and CDR2 is YFSETQ in the germline V gene. The CDR3 covers 15 residues.